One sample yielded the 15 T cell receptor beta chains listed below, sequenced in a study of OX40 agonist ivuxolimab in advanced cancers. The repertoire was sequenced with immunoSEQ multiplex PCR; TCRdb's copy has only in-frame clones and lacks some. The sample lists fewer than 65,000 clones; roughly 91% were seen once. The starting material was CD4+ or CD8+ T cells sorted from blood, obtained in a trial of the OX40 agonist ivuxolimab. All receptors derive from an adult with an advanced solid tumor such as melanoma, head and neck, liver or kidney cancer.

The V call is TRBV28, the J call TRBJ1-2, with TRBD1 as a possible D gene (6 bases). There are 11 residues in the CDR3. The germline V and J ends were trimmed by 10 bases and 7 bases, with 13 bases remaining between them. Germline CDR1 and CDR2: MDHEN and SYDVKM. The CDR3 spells CAIQGYGGYTF. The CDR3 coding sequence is TGTGCCATTCAGGGGTACGGTGGCTACACCTTC.

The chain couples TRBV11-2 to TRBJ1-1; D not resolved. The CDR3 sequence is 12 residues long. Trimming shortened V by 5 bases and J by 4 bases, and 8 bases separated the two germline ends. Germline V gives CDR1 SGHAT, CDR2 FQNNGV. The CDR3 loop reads CASSPSGTEAFF. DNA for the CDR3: TGTGCCAGCAGCCCCAGTGGCACTGAAGCTTTCTTT.

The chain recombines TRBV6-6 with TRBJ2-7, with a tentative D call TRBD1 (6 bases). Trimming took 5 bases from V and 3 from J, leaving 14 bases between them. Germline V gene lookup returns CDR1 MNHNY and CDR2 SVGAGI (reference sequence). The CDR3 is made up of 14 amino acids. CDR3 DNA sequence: TGTGCCAGCAGTCCCCGGACAGAGAGCTACGAGCAGTACTTC. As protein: CASSPRTESYEQYF.

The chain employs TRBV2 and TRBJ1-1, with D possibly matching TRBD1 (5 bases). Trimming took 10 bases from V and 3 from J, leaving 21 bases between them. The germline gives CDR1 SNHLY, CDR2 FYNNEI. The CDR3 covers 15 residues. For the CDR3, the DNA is TGTGCCATCCCCGGGGGGACCGCCTCAGACACTGAAGCTTTCTTT. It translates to CAIPGGTASDTEAFF.

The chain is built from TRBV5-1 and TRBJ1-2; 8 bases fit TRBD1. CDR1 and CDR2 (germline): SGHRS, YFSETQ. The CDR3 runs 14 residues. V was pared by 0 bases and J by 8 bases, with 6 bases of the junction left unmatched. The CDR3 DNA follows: TGCGCCAGCAGCTTGGTGAACAGGGGGGGAGGCTACACCTTC. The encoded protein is CASSLVNRGGGYTF.

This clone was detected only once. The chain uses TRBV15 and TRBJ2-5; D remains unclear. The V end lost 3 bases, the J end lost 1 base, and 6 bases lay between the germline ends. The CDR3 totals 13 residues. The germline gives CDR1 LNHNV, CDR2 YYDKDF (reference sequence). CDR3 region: CATSRPAQETQYF. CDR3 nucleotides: TGTGCCACCAGCAGGCCAGCCCAAGAGACCCAGTACTTC.

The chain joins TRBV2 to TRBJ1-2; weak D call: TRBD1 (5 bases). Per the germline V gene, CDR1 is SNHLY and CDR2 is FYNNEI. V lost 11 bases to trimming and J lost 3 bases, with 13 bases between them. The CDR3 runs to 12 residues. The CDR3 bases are TGTGCCCCGCCGGGGGGGGACTATGGCTACACCTTC. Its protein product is CAPPGGDYGYTF.

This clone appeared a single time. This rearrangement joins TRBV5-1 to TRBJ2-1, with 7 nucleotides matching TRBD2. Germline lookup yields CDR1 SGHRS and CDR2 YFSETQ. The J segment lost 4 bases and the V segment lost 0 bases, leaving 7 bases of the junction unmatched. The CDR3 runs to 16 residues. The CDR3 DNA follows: TGCGCCAGCAGCTTGGCCGGCGGGAGTTCTTACAATGAGCAGTTCTTC. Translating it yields CASSLAGGSSYNEQFF. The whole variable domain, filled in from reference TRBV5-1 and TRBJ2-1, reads KAGVTQTPRYLIKTRGQQVTLSCSPISGHRSVSWYQQTPGQGLQFLFEYFSETQRNKGNFPGRFSGRQFSNSRSEMNVSTLELGDSALYLCASSLAGGSSYNEQFFGPGTRLTVL.

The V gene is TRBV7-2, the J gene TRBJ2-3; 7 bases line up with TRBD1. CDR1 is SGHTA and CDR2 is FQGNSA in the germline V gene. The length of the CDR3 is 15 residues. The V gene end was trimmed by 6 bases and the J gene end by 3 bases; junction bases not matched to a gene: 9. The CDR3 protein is CASSRQGSGTDTQYF. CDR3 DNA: TGTGCCAGCAGTCGACAGGGCTCAGGGACAGATACGCAGTATTTT.

The chain's CDR3 is CASSLGADNQETQYF. DNA for the CDR3: TGTGCCAGTAGTCTCGGGGCAGATAACCAAGAGACCCAGTACTTC. The J gene is TRBJ2-5, the V gene TRBV19; either TRBD1 or TRBD2 may fit D (5 bases each). This CDR3 region has 15 residues. CDR1 and CDR2 (germline): LNHDA, SQIVND (reference sequence). Between the trimmed V and J ends, which lost 5 bases and 0 bases, there was a span of 13 bases. Full variable domain (remainder filled in from reference TRBV19 and TRBJ2-5): DGGITQSPKYLFRKEGQNVTLSCEQNLNHDAMYWYRQDPGQGLRLIYYSQIVNDFQKGDIAEGYSVSREKKESFPLTVTSAQKNPTAFYLCASSLGADNQETQYFGPGTRLLVL.

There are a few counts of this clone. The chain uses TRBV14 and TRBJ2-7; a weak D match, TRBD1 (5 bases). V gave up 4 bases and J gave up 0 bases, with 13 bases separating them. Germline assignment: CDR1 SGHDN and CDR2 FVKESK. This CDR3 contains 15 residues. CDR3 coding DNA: TGTGCCAGCAGCCCCTTTGGGGCGCGCTCCTACGAGCAGTACTTC. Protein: CASSPFGARSYEQYF.

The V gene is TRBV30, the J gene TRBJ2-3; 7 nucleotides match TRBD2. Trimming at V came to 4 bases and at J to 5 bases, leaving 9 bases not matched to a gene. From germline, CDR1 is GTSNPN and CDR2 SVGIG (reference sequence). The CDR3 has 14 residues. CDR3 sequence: CAWKRAGSRDTQYF. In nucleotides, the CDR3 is TGTGCCTGGAAAAGAGCGGGGTCCAGAGATACGCAGTATTTT.

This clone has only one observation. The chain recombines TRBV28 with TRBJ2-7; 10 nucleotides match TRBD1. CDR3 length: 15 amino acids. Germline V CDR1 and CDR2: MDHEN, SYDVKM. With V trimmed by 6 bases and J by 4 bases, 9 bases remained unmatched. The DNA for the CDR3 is TGTGCCAGCAGCATTAGACAGGGGGCAAGATACGAGCAGTACTTC. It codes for CASSIRQGARYEQYF. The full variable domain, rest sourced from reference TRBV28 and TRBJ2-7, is DVKVTQSSRYLVKRTGEKVFLECVQDMDHENMFWYRQDPGLGLRLIYFSYDVKMKEKGDIPEGYSVSREKKERFSLILESASTNQTSMYLCASSIRQGARYEQYFGPGTRLTVT.

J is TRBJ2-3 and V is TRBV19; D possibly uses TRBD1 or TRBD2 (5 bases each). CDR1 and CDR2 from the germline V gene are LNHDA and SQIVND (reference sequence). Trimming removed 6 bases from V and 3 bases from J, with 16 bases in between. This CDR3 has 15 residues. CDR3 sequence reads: CASSRISGRTDTQYF. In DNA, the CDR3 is TGTGCCAGTAGCAGGATATCGGGGCGGACAGATACGCAGTATTTT.

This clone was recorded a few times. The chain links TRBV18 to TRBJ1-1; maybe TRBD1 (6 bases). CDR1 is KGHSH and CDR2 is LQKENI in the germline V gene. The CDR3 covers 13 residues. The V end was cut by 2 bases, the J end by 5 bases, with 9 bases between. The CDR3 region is CASSPSDRTEAFF. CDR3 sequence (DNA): TGTGCCAGCTCACCAAGCGACAGGACTGAAGCTTTCTTT.